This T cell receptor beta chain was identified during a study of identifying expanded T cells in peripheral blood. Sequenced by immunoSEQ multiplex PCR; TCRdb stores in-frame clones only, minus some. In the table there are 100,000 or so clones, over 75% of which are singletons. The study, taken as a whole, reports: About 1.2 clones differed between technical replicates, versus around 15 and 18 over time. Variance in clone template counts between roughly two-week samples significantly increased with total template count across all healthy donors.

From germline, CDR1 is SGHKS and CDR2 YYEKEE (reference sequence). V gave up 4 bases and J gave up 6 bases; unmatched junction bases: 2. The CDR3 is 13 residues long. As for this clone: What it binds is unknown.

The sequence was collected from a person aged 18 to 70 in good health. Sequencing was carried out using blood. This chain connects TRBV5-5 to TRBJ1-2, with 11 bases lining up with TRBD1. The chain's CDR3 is CASSLGQGDGYTF. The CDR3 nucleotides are TGTGCCAGCAGCCTGGGACAGGGGGATGGCTACACCTTC.